The rows below give T cell receptor beta chains drawn from one sample of a study of T cells in Graves' hyperthyroidism and ophthalmopathy. MiXCR was run by TCRdb on the multiplex PCR reads, yielding one entry per CDR3 protein. The data contain fewer than 550,000 distinct CDR3 sequences, around 24% of them singletons. What was sequenced was blood. The source is a woman in her twenties or thirties with Graves' ophthalmopathy. Each CDR3 is given with its conserved first and last residue. D genes are given only for firm matches. Not every row has a clone size; where given, it reads once, few, many or a size class.

>TRBJ2-7|TRBV6-5|many|-
TGTGCCAGCACCAGACAGCCGGGTAATGTCGAGCAGTACTTC
CASTRQPGNVEQYF
>TRBJ1-2|TRBV14|many|-
TGTGCCAGCAGCCAAGTTGGGGCCCGGTCGGGCTACACCTTC
CASSQVGARSGYTF
>TRBJ2-7|TRBV7-2|few|-
TGTGCCAGCAGCTTAGCGATAGCAGGGGACTACTACGAGCAGTACTTC
CASSLAIAGDYYEQYF
>TRBJ1-1|TRBV7-6|-|-
TGTGCCAGCAGCTTAGCGCTCGGGGGCGGCACTGAAGCTTTCTTT
CASSLALGGGTEAFF
>TRBJ1-2|TRBV6-5|-|TRBD1
TGTGCCAGCAGTTCGCAGGGGGTGGGTGGCTACACCTTC
CASSSQGVGGYTF
>TRBJ2-5|TRBV7-8|many|-
TGTGCCAGCATTAAGGCAGATCAAGAGACCCAGTACTTC
CASIKADQETQYF
>TRBJ2-7|TRBV6-5|-|-
TGTGTCAGCAGTTCCAGGGATGCCCCCGAGCAGTACTTC
CVSSSRDAPEQYF
>TRBJ2-7|TRBV28|-|-
TGTGCCAGCAGTTTAAAGATCTACGAGCAGTACTTC
CASSLKIYEQYF
>TRBJ1-2|TRBV11-2|-|TRBD1
TGTGCCAGCAGCTTATGGACAGGGGGCGATGGCTACACCTTC
CASSLWTGGDGYTF
>TRBJ1-2|TRBV6-1|-|-
TGTGCCAGCAGCTCCGAAGGTACACCCACCTTC
CASSSEGTPTF
>TRBJ1-1|TRBV29-1|many|-
TGCAGCGTTTACGGTTTGGCGTTCGGGGGTGAAGCTTTCTTT
CSVYGLAFGGEAFF
>TRBJ2-7|TRBV6-1|many|-
TGTGCCAGCAGTGAAGGTAGGGCAGGCCCGACCTACGAGCAGTACTTC
CASSEGRAGPTYEQYF
>TRBJ2-7|TRBV6-1|-|TRBD1
TGTGCCAGCAGGACCGGGACAGGGCAATCCGAGCAGTACTTC
CASRTGTGQSEQYF
>TRBJ1-1|TRBV7-8|-|-
TGTGCCAGCAGCTTTGAGGGGCTGCGGACTGAAGCTTTCTTT
CASSFEGLRTEAFF
>TRBJ1-5|TRBV4-1|many|-
TGCGCCAGCAGCCCACTCCTGAAGGGCTATAGCAATCAGCCCCAGCATTTT
CASSPLLKGYSNQPQHF
>TRBJ2-2|TRBV6-5|many|TRBD1
TGTGCCAGCAGTTTCGGACAGGTCACCGGGGAGCTGTTTTTT
CASSFGQVTGELFF
>TRBJ1-1|TRBV12-3/TRBV12-4|many|TRBD1
TGTGCCAGCACCGGACAGGGGGCGAACACTGAAGCTTTCTTT
CASTGQGANTEAFF
>TRBJ2-5|TRBV11-2|-|-
TGTGCCAGCAGCCGAACTCCAACGGTATGGGAGACCCAGTACTTC
CASSRTPTVWETQYF
>TRBJ1-5|TRBV20-1|-|TRBD1
TGCAGTGCTAGAGAACAGGGGGACCAGCCCCAGCATTTT
CSAREQGDQPQHF
>TRBJ2-7|TRBV7-8|many|-
TGTGCCAGCAGTGAAGGTGCCCAAACAGGCGAGCAGTACTTC
CASSEGAQTGEQYF
>TRBJ2-2|TRBV28|many|-
TGTGCCAGCAGTCCACGGGACCTGAACACCGGGGAGCTGTTTTTT
CASSPRDLNTGELFF
>TRBJ1-1|TRBV7-8|many|-
TGTGCCAGCAGCTTAGTCCGTGAAACTGAAGCTTTCTTT
CASSLVRETEAFF
>TRBJ1-1|TRBV29-1|many|-
TGCAGCCCCACTATGAACACTGAAGCTTTCTTT
CSPTMNTEAFF
>TRBJ2-5|TRBV11-2|many|TRBD1
TGTGCCAGCAGCCGGGACAGGGAAGAGACCCAGTACTTC
CASSRDREETQYF
>TRBJ1-1|TRBV27|-|TRBD1
TGTGCCAGCAGCTACTCACAGGGGGGTAACACTGAAGCTTTCTTT
CASSYSQGGNTEAFF
>TRBJ1-2|TRBV6-2/TRBV6-3|-|TRBD1
TGTGCCAGCAGTTACCACAATTTTCTCGGACAGGGAGCCTATGGCTACACCTTC
CASSYHNFLGQGAYGYTF
>TRBJ1-5|TRBV19|many|-
TGTGCCAGTAGTATACCACGTGGCAATCAGCCCCAGCATTTT
CASSIPRGNQPQHF
>TRBJ2-7|TRBV9|many|TRBD1
TGTGCCAGCAGCGAGGGGCCGGGACAGAATGCCGAGCAGTACTTC
CASSEGPGQNAEQYF
>TRBJ2-5|TRBV9|-|-
-
CASSVGMGTETKYF
>TRBJ1-1|TRBV4-1|-|-
TGCGCCAGCAGCCAAGTCCGGGACGGTCGAAATGAAGCTTTCTTT
CASSQVRDGRNEAFF
>TRBJ2-7|TRBV4-3|many|-
TGCGCCAGCAGCCAAGATTTTAGTTTTTTCTCCTACGAGCAGTACTTC
CASSQDFSFFSYEQYF
>TRBJ2-7|TRBV12-3/TRBV12-4|-|-
TGTGCCAGCAGTTTAGGGCAGGGTTGGACCTACGAGCAGTACTTC
CASSLGQGWTYEQYF
>TRBJ2-2|TRBV10-3|-|-
TGTGCCATCACGTCAGGAAACACCGGGGAGCTGTTTTTT
CAITSGNTGELFF
>TRBJ2-5|TRBV5-1|many|-
TGCGCCAGCAGCTTGGGGAGCCCAGGGACCAAAGAGACCCAGTACTTC
CASSLGSPGTKETQYF
>TRBJ1-1|TRBV11-2|-|-
TGTGCCAGCAGCTTAAGGGGCAACATGAACACTGAAGCTTTCTTT
CASSLRGNMNTEAFF
>TRBJ1-2|TRBV6-2/TRBV6-3|many|-
TGTGCCAGCACTCTAAGGCCAGGGAACTATGGCTACACCTTC
CASTLRPGNYGYTF
>TRBJ2-7|TRBV3-1|few|-
TGTGCCAGCAGCGAAAGCCCGGGACCGGCATACGAGCAGTACTTC
CASSESPGPAYEQYF
>TRBJ1-2|TRBV19|many|TRBD1
TGTGCCAGTAGTATCGGTCCAGGGGGACTTATTTATGGCTACACCTTC
CASSIGPGGLIYGYTF
>TRBJ1-1|TRBV7-3|many|-
TGTGCCAGCAGCTCACCAGGGGTGATGCACACTGAAGCTTTCTTT
CASSSPGVMHTEAFF
>TRBJ2-5|TRBV2|many|TRBD2
TGTGCCAGCAGTGGAGCGGGACGGGCGGAGACCCAGTACTTC
CASSGAGRAETQYF